This T cell receptor beta chain was sequenced in a study of CD8 T cells in ankylosing spondylitis. A word on this clonotype: Its antigen is undetermined.

Overall study findings and caveats: Ankylosing spondylitis blood seemed to carry a telltale TCR beta motif made of about 8 highly homologous variants. Disease-linked clones reportedly concentrated significantly in matched ankylosing spondylitis synovial fluid. In the blood and synovial fluid of reactive arthritis, some motif variants had been previously reported.

V lost 6 bases, J lost 4 bases, and 14 bases stayed unmatched. The CDR3 loop spans 17 amino acids. CDR1 and CDR2 from the germline V gene are KGHDR and SFDVKD. TCR beta libraries were made by quantitative 5'-RACE with molecular barcodes. TCRdb passed the 5' RACE reads through MiXCR, listing each CDR3 protein once. This table has 470,000 or so distinct CDR3 sequences, 25% to 30% appearing once. The receptor was isolated from a male donor with ankylosing spondylitis. The chain has TRBV24-1 and TRBJ2-3, with 8 bases fitting TRBD1. The source material was blood, either unsorted or a sorted T cell fraction (not recorded which). CDR3 amino acids: CATSSSWGRGHADTQYF. The CDR3 region has the DNA TGTGCCACCAGTTCGTCTTGGGGCAGGGGGCATGCAGATACGCAGTATTTT.